The 8 T cell receptor beta chains in this list originate from one sample, sequenced in a study of Ad26.COV2.S vaccination and SARS-CoV-2 variants. This table comes from immunoSEQ multiplex PCR, and its TCRdb copy is limited to in-frame clones, with some not included. The sample contains 510,000 or so clones, approximately 88% of which appear only once. Treatment given: around 19 received Ad26.COV2.S at low or high dose, single or two shots; 5 received placebo; per-sample allocation not given. Samples analyzed were those drawn on day 63 after the first vaccine or placebo injection. This sample comprised peripheral blood, obtained in a trial of Ad26.COV2.S vaccine versus placebo. The receptors shown here come from a person aged 18 to 65 who received the Ad26.COV2.S COVID-19 vaccine or a placebo.

The chain joins TRBV6-2 or TRBV6-3 to TRBJ2-7, with D tentatively TRBD1 or TRBD2 (6 bases each). The CDR3 has 14 residues. The V end lost 3 bases, the J end lost 4 bases, and 13 bases lay between the germline ends. Germline V gene data show CDR1 as MNHEY and CDR2 as SVGEGT. The CDR3 DNA is TGTGCCAGCAGTTATCGTTGGAGGGGGTACGAGCAGTACTTC. Translation gives CASSYRWRGYEQYF.

V gene TRBV24-1 combines with J gene TRBJ2-7; unclear D gene. The CDR3 covers 16 residues. Germline lookup yields CDR1 KGHDR and CDR2 SFDVKD. Trimming removed 4 bases from V and 2 bases from J, with 17 bases in between. CDR3 protein: CATSDPGGSAPYEQYF. The CDR3 nucleotides are TGTGCCACCAGTGACCCCGGTGGGTCCGCCCCCTACGAGCAGTACTTC.

This clone was seen a few times. This chain links TRBV2 with TRBJ1-5; the match to TRBD1 covers 12 bases. The trim removed 5 bases at V and 5 bases at J, leaving 4 bases unmatched. The CDR3 consists of 15 residues. Germline V gene sequence: CDR1 SNHLY, CDR2 FYNNEI. CDR3 region: CASSLGQGAYQPQHF. CDR3 sequence (DNA): TGTGCCAGCAGTCTGGGACAGGGGGCTTATCAGCCCCAGCATTTT.

V is TRBV30 and J is TRBJ1-1; D may be TRBD1 (6 bases). CDR3 length: 10 residues. V lost 5 bases, J lost 11 bases, and 12 bases lay in between. The germline CDR1 and CDR2 sequences are GTSNPN and SVGIG (reference sequence). The CDR3 DNA reads TGTGCCTGGGGGGGCGTTTCGGCTTTCTTT. Its translation: CAWGGVSAFF.

The chain carries TRBV24-1 and TRBJ1-2; a weak D match, TRBD1 (6 bases). Germline V gives CDR1 KGHDR, CDR2 SFDVKD. V was clipped by 7 bases and J by 2 bases, with 13 bases between them. The CDR3 length is 14 residues. The CDR3 reads CATSGTPVNYGYTF. Here the CDR3 DNA reads TGTGCCACCAGCGGGACACCTGTCAACTATGGCTACACCTTC.

CDR3 in DNA: TGTGCCAGCAGTTTGATTGCGGGAGCACGGGAGCAGTACTTC. It is translated as CASSLIAGAREQYF. The chain joins TRBV28 to TRBJ2-7; 7 bases map to TRBD2. Losses at the gene ends were 3 bases for V and 7 bases for J; bases not matched to a gene: 9. This CDR3 is 14 amino acids long. CDR1 and CDR2 from the germline V gene are MDHEN and SYDVKM.

The chain employs TRBV19 and TRBJ2-7; possible D gene TRBD2, 6 bases. The CDR3 is made up of 15 amino acids. The ends were cut back, 5 bases at V and 2 bases at J, with 16 bases in the middle. Germline lookup yields CDR1 LNHDA and CDR2 SQIVND (reference sequence). The CDR3 reads CASSLDPSDTYEQYF. Written as DNA, the CDR3 is TGTGCCAGTAGTCTCGACCCTAGCGATACCTACGAGCAGTACTTC.

The chain couples TRBV2 to TRBJ1-1; D unclear. Germline CDR1 reads SNHLY; CDR2 reads FYNNEI. Trimming left V 3 bases short and J 1 base short, with 9 bases between. This CDR3 is built from 14 residues. In DNA, the CDR3 is TGTGCCAGCAGTGAGGCCAGAACGAACACTGAAGCTTTCTTT. Protein: CASSEARTNTEAFF.